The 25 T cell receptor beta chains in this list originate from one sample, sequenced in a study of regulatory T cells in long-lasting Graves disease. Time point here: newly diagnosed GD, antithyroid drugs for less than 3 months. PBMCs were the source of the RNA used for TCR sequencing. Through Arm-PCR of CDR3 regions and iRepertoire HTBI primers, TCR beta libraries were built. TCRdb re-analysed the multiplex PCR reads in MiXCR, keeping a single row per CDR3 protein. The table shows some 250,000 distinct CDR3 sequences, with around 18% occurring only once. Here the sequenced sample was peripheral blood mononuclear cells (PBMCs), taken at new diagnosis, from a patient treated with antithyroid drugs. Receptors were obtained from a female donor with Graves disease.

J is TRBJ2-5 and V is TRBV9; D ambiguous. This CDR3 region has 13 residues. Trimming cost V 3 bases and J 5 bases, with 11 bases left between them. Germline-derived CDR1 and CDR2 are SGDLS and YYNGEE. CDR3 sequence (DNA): TGTGCCAGCAGCGACGGGCTCCTGGAGACCCAGTACTTC. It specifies CASSDGLLETQYF.

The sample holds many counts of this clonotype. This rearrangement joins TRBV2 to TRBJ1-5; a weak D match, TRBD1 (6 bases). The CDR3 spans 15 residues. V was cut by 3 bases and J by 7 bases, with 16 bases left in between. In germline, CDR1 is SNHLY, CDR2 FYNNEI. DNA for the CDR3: TGTGCCAGCAGTGACCCACAGGGATCTGGCCAGCCCCAGCATTTT. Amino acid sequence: CASSDPQGSGQPQHF.

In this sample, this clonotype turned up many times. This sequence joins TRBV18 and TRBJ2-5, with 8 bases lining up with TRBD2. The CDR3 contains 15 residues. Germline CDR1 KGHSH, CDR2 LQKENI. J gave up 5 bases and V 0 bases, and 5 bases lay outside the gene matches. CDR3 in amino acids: CASSPPASGWETQYF. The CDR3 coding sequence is TGTGCCAGCTCACCACCGGCTAGCGGGTGGGAGACCCAGTACTTC.

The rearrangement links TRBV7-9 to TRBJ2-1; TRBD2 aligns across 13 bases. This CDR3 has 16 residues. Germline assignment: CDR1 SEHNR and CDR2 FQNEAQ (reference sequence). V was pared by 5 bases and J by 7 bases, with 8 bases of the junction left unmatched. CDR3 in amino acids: CASSLTSGRFGNEQFF. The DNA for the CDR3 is TGTGCCAGCAGCCTGACTAGCGGGAGGTTTGGGAATGAGCAGTTCTTC. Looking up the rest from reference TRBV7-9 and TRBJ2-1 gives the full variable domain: DTGVSQNPRHKITKRGQNVTFRCDPISEHNRLYWYRQTLGQGPEFLTYFQNEAQLEKSRLLSDRFSAERPKGSFSTLEIQRTEQGDSAMYLCASSLTSGRFGNEQFFGPGTRLTVL.

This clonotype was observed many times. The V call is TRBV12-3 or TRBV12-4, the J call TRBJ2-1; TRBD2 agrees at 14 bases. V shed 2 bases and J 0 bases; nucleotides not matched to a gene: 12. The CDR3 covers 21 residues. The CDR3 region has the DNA TGTGCCAGCAGTTTAAGGGCGGGACTAGCGGGAGTAATAGTCTCCTACAATGAGCAGTTCTTC. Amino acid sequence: CASSLRAGLAGVIVSYNEQFF.

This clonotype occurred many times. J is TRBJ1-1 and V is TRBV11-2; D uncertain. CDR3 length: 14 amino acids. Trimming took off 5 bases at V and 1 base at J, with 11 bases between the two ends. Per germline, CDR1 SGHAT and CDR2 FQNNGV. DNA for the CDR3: TGTGCCAGCAGCCTCGGCGCAGGGAACACTGAAGCTTTCTTT. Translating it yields CASSLGAGNTEAFF.

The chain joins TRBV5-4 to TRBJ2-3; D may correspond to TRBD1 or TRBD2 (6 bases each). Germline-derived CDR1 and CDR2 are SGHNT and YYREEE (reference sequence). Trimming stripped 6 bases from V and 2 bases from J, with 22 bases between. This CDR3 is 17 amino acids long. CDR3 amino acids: CASTTGGGGHNTDTQYF. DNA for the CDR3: TGTGCCAGCACCACGGGTGGAGGGGGTCACAACACAGATACGCAGTATTTT.

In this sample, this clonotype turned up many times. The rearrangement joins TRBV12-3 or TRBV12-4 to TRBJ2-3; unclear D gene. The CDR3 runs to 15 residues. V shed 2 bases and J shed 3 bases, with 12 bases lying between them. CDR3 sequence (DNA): TGTGCCAGCAGTTTAAGTAACTTAGGGACAGATACGCAGTATTTT. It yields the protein CASSLSNLGTDTQYF.

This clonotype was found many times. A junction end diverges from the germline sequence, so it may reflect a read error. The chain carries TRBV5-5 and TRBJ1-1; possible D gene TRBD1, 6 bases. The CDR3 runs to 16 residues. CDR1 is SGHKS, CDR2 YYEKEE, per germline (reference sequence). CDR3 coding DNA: TGTGCCAACAGCTTGGTAGGCAGGGGAGGAAACACTGAAGCTTTCTTT. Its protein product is CANSLVGRGGNTEAFF.

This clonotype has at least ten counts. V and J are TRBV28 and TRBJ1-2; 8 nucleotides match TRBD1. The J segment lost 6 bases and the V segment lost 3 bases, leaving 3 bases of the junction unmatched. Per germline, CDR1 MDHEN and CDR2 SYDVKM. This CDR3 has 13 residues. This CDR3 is CASSLDRVNGYTF. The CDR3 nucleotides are TGTGCCAGCAGTTTGGACAGGGTGAATGGCTACACCTTC.

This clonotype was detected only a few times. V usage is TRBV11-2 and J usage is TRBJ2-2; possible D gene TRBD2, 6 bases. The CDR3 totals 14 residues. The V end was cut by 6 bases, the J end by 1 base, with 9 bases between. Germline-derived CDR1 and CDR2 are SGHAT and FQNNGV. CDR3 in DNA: TGTGCCAGCAGTTCCGGGGGGAACACCGGGGAGCTGTTTTTT. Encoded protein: CASSSGGNTGELFF.

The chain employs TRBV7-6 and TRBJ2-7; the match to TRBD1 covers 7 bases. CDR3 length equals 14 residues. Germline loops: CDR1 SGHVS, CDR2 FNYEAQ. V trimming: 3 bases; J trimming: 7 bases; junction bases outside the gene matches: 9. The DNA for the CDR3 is TGTGCCAGCAGCTTCGCCGCACAGGGGCATGAGCAGTACTTC. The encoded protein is CASSFAAQGHEQYF.

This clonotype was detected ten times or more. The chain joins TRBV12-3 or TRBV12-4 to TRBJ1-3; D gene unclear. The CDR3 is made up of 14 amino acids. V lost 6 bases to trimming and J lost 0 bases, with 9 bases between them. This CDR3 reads CASRRASSGNTIYF. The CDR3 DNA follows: TGTGCCAGCAGACGGGCCAGCTCTGGAAACACCATATATTTT.

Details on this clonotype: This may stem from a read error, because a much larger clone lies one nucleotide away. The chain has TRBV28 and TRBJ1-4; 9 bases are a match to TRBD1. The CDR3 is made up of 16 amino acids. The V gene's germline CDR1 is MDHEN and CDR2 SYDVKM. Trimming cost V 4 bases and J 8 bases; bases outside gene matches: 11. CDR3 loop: CASSSPTGGGAEKLFF. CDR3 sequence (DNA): TGTGCCAGCAGTTCCCCTACAGGGGGCGGCGCGGAAAAACTGTTTTTT.

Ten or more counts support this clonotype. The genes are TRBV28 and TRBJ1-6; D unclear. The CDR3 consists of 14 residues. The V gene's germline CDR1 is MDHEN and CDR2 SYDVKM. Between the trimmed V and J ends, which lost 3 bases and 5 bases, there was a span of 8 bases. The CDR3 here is CASSFPENNSPLHF. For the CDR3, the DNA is TGTGCCAGCAGTTTTCCAGAAAATAATTCACCCCTCCACTTT. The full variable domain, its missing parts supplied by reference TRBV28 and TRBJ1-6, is DVKVTQSSRYLVKRTGEKVFLECVQDMDHENMFWYRQDPGLGLRLIYFSYDVKMKEKGDIPEGYSVSREKKERFSLILESASTNQTSMYLCASSFPENNSPLHFGNGTRLTVT.

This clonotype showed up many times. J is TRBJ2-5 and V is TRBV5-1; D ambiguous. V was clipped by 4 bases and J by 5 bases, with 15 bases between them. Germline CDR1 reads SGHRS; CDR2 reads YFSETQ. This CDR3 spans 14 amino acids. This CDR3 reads CASSESNGGETQYF. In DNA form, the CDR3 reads TGCGCCAGCAGCGAATCAAACGGTGGCGAGACCCAGTACTTC.

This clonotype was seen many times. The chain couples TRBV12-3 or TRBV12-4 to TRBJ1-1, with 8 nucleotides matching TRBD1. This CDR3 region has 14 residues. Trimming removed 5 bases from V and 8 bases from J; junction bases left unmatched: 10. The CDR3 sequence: CASSPDTGGSEAFF. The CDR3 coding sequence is TGTGCCAGCAGTCCTGATACAGGGGGGAGCGAAGCTTTCTTT.

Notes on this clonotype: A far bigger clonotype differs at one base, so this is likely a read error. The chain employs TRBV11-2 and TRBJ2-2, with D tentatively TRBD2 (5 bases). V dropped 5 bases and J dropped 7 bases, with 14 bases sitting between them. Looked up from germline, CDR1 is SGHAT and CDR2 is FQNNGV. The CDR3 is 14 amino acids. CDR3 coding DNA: TGTGCCAGCAGCCCCGAACCGAGCGGCGGGGAGCTGTTTTTT. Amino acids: CASSPEPSGGELFF. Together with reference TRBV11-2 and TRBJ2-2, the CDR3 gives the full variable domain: EAGVAQSPRYKIIEKRQSVAFWCNPISGHATLYWYQQILGQGPKLLIQFQNNGVVDDSQLPKDRFSAERLKGVDSTLKIQPAKLEDSAVYLCASSPEPSGGELFFGEGSRLTVL.

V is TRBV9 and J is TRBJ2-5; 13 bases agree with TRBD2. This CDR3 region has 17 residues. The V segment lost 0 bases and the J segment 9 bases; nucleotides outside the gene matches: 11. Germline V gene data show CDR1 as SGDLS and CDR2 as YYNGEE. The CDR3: CASSVEGTSGMPGAQYF. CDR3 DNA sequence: TGTGCCAGCAGCGTAGAGGGGACTAGCGGGATGCCCGGGGCCCAGTACTTC.

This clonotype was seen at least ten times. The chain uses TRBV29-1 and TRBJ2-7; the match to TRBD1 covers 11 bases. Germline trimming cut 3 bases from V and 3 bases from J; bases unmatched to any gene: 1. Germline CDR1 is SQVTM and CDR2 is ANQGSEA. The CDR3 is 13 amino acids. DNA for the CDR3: TGCAGCGTTGAGGGACAGGGGGGCTACGAGCAGTACTTC. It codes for CSVEGQGGYEQYF.

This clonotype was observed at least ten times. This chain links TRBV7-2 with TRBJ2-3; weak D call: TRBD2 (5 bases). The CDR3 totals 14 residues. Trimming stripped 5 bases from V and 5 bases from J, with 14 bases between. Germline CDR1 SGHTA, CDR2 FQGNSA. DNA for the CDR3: TGTGCCAGCAGCCAGGACTCGGCCCAAGATACGCAGTATTTT. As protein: CASSQDSAQDTQYF.

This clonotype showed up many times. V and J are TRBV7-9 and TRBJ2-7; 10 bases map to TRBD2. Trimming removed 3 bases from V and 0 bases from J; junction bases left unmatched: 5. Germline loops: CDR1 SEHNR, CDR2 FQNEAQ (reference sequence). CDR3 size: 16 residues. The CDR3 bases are TGTGCCAGCAGCTTTGGGACTAGCGTCAGCTCCTACGAGCAGTACTTC. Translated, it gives CASSFGTSVSSYEQYF.

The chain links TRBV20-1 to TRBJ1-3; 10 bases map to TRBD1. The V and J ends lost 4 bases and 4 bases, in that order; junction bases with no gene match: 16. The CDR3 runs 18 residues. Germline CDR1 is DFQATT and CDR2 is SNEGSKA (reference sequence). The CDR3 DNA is TGCAGTGCTAATAGGCGTGGAAGGGGGACAGGGGAAGGAAACACCATATATTTT. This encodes CSANRRGRGTGEGNTIYF.

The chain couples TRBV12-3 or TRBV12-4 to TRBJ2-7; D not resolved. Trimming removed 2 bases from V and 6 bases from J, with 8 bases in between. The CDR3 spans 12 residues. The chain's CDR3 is CASSLKVAEQYF. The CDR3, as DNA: TGTGCCAGCAGTTTAAAGGTTGCCGAGCAGTACTTC.

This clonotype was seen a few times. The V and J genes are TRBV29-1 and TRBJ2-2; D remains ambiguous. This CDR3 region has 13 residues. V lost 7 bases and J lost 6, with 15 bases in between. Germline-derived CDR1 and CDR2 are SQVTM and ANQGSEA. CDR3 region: CSAGRPPPGELFF. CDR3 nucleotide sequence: TGCAGCGCCGGACGACCTCCTCCCGGGGAGCTGTTTTTT.